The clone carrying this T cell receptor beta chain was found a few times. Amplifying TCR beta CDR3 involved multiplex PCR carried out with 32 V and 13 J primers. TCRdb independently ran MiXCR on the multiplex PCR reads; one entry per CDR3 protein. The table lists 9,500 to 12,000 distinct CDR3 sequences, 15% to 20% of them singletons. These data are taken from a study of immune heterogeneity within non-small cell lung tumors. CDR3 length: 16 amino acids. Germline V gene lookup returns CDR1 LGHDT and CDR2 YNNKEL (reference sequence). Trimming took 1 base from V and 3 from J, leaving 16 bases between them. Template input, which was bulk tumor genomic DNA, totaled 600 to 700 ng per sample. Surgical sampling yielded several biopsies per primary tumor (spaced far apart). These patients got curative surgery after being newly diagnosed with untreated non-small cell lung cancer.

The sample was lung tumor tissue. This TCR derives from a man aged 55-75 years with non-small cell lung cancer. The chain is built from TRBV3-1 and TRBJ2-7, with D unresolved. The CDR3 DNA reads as TGTGCCAGCAGCCAAGTGGGTCGAGCCCGAGGCTACGAGCAGTACTTC. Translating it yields CASSQVGRARGYEQYF.